The 19 T cell receptor beta chains below were found in one sample sequenced in a study of control samples from healthy donors and cancer patients. The protocol was immunoSEQ multiplex PCR, while the TCRdb copy is restricted to in-frame clones and leaves out a portion. The top ten hold 15% to 17% of the sample, which has tens of thousands of clones, roughly nine tenths seen once. The sample taken for sequencing was blood. The origin of the receptors is a man aged 25 to 40 in good health.

The chain uses TRBV4-1 and TRBJ2-5; D is undetermined. CDR3 length: 15 amino acids. CDR1 and CDR2 from the germline V gene are MGHRA and YSYEKL. The V end was cut by 1 base, the J end by 5 bases, with 14 bases between. The CDR3 spells CASSQGASRVETQYF. As DNA, the CDR3 is TGCGCCAGCAGCCAAGGCGCTAGTAGGGTTGAGACCCAGTACTTC.

V gene TRBV12-3 or TRBV12-4 combines with J gene TRBJ1-2, with D maybe TRBD1 (5 bases). The CDR3 totals 12 residues. Trimming took 1 base from V and 8 from J, leaving 8 bases between them. The CDR3 region is CASSLGGGGYTF. CDR3 sequence (DNA): TGTGCCAGCAGTTTAGGTGGGGGAGGCTACACCTTC.

The V call is TRBV2, the J call TRBJ1-3; 7 bases fit TRBD1. Trimming took 4 bases from V and 0 from J; bases not matched to a gene: 6. The length of the CDR3 is 16 residues. Per germline, CDR1 SNHLY and CDR2 FYNNEI. The CDR3 spells CASSGHRGGSGNTIYF. The CDR3 region has the DNA TGTGCCAGCAGTGGACACAGGGGAGGCTCTGGAAACACCATATATTTT.

The chain uses TRBV7-2 and TRBJ1-2, with D unresolved. The CDR3 sequence is 12 residues long. From germline, CDR1 is SGHTA and CDR2 FQGNSA. V was shortened by 2 bases and J by 8 bases, with 9 bases between the two germline ends. This CDR3 reads CASSLLSSGYTF. Here the CDR3 DNA reads TGTGCCAGCAGCTTACTATCGTCAGGCTACACCTTC. The entire variable domain, with the rest obtained from reference TRBV7-2 and TRBJ1-2, is as follows: GAGVSQSPSNKVTEKGKDVELRCDPISGHTALYWYRQSLGQGLEFLIYFQGNSAPDKSGLPSDRFSAERTGGSVSTLTIQRTQQEDSAVYLCASSLLSSGYTFGSGTRLTVV.

This rearrangement joins TRBV6-5 to TRBJ2-3, with 12 bases fitting TRBD1. Germline V gene sequence: CDR1 MNHEY, CDR2 SVGAGI. The CDR3 loop spans 16 amino acids. The V segment lost 3 bases and the J segment 2 bases; nucleotides outside the gene matches: 3. CDR3 region: CASSYWGQGATDTQYF. The CDR3 DNA is TGTGCCAGCAGTTATTGGGGACAGGGGGCCACAGATACGCAGTATTTT.

This chain links TRBV10-2 with TRBJ2-2; the match to TRBD2 covers 13 bases. CDR1 WSHSY and CDR2 SAAADI come from the germline V gene. This CDR3 has 17 residues. The V gene end was trimmed by 5 bases and the J gene end by 6 bases; junction bases not matched to a gene: 9. This chain's CDR3 is CASSQTSGRTYAGELFF. CDR3 in DNA: TGCGCCAGCAGTCAGACTAGCGGGAGGACTTACGCCGGGGAGCTGTTTTTT.

V usage is TRBV7-2 and J usage is TRBJ1-1, with D possibly matching TRBD1 (5 bases). The CDR3 is 15 amino acids. V was clipped by 1 base and J by 1 base, with 10 bases between them. Per germline, CDR1 SGHTA and CDR2 FQGNSA. Here the CDR3 reads CASSLGGAGNTEAFF. CDR3 nucleotides: TGTGCCAGCAGCTTAGGAGGGGCCGGGAACACTGAAGCTTTCTTT.

The CDR3 is CATSDPGYGYTF. CDR3 DNA: TGTGCCACCAGTGACCCAGGGTATGGCTACACCTTC. The gene calls are TRBV24-1 and TRBJ1-2; D may be TRBD1 (5 bases). The germline CDR1 and CDR2 sequences are KGHDR and SFDVKD. With 4 bases removed from V and 5 bases from J, the gap between germline ends came to 7 bases. This CDR3 comprises 12 residues.

The chain employs TRBV28 and TRBJ1-2; D not certain. The germline CDR1 and CDR2 sequences are MDHEN and SYDVKM. Trimming took off 5 bases at V and 2 bases at J, with 3 bases between the two ends. The CDR3 has 11 amino acids. The CDR3 region is CASSGNYGYTF. In nucleotides, the CDR3 is TGTGCCAGCAGTGGAAACTATGGCTACACCTTC.

In nucleotides, the CDR3 is TGTGCCAGCAGCGCAACGACAGGAGGGTACCAAGAGACCCAGTACTTC. As protein: CASSATTGGYQETQYF. This chain joins TRBV9 and TRBJ2-5; D assignment may be TRBD1 or TRBD2 (6 bases each). The CDR3 runs 16 residues. The V gene lost 3 bases and the J gene lost 0 bases, with 15 bases spanning the gap. The V gene's germline CDR1 is SGDLS and CDR2 YYNGEE.

As for this clone: The junction departs from the called germline gene at one end, perhaps through a read error. The gene calls are TRBV7-9 and TRBJ2-1; 14 bases line up with TRBD2. The CDR3 contains 17 residues. Germline V gene sequence: CDR1 SEHNR, CDR2 FQNEAQ (reference sequence). CDR3 nucleotide sequence: TGTGCCAGCAGCTTAGAGGCAGGACTAGCGGGGGGCCCCGAGCCGTTCTTC. Translation gives CASSLEAGLAGGPEPFF. The full variable domain, with the rest looked up from reference TRBV7-9 and TRBJ2-1, is DTGVSQNPRHKITKRGQNVTFRCDPISEHNRLYWYRQTLGQGPEFLTYFQNEAQLEKSRLLSDRFSAERPKGSFSTLEIQRTEQGDSAMYLCASSLEAGLAGGPEPFFGPGTRLTVL.

This chain joins TRBV13 and TRBJ2-1; 14 nucleotides agree with TRBD2. CDR3 length equals 16 residues. The V gene end was trimmed by 5 bases and the J gene end by 0 bases; junction bases not matched to a gene: 0. In germline, CDR1 is PRHDT, CDR2 FYEKMQ (reference sequence). The CDR3 sequence: CASSGTSGSSYNEQFF. As DNA, the CDR3 is TGTGCCAGCAGCGGGACTAGCGGGAGCTCCTACAATGAGCAGTTCTTC. Drawing the rest from reference TRBV13 and TRBJ2-1, the complete variable domain is AAGVIQSPRHLIKEKRETATLKCYPIPRHDTVYWYQQGPGQDPQFLISFYEKMQSDKGSIPDRFSAQQFSDYHSELNMSSLELGDSALYFCASSGTSGSSYNEQFFGPGTRLTVL.

The V and J genes are TRBV4-1 and TRBJ1-3; 7 bases fit TRBD1. Germline V gives CDR1 MGHRA, CDR2 YSYEKL. Trimming at V came to 1 base and at J to 4 bases, leaving 7 bases not matched to a gene. This CDR3 contains 16 residues. The CDR3 DNA reads as TGCGCCAGCAGCCAAGTGGAACAGGGGACAGGAAACACCATATATTTT. Protein product: CASSQVEQGTGNTIYF.

The chain has TRBV7-3 and TRBJ2-3; 12 nucleotides line up with TRBD1. The V and J ends lost 7 bases and 4 bases, in that order; junction bases with no gene match: 6. CDR1 is SGHTA, CDR2 FQGTGA, per germline. This CDR3 comprises 15 residues. CDR3 DNA sequence: TGTGCCAGCACCAAGGGACAGGGGGCCGCAGATACGCAGTATTTT. Its translation: CASTKGQGAADTQYF.

The V call is TRBV9, the J call TRBJ2-3; D might be TRBD1 (5 bases). Trimming pared 5 bases from V and 2 bases from J, leaving 9 bases between. CDR1 and CDR2 from the germline V gene are SGDLS and YYNGEE. The CDR3 contains 13 residues. As DNA, the CDR3 is TGTGCCAGCAGTGGGGCACCCACAGATACGCAGTATTTT. This sequence encodes CASSGAPTDTQYF.

In this sample, this clone turned up once. This chain uses TRBV19 with TRBJ2-1, with 7 nucleotides matching TRBD1. Trimming removed 6 bases from V and 3 bases from J; junction bases left unmatched: 8. Germline-derived CDR1 and CDR2 are LNHDA and SQIVND (reference sequence). CDR3 length equals 15 residues. The CDR3 DNA reads TGTGCCAGTAGGAATCGACGGGACAGCTACAATGAGCAGTTCTTC. It specifies CASRNRRDSYNEQFF.

V is TRBV7-9 and J is TRBJ1-2; TRBD1 is a possible D gene (6 bases). V lost 5 bases to trimming and J lost 12 bases, with 16 bases between them. The CDR3 contains 12 residues. Germline V gives CDR1 SEHNR, CDR2 FQNEAQ (reference sequence). The CDR3 sequence: CASSPQGFGNTF. In DNA form, the CDR3 reads TGTGCCAGCAGCCCCCAGGGGTTTGGAAACACCTTC.

The rearrangement joins TRBV7-9 to TRBJ1-5; D remains unclear. This CDR3 is 13 amino acids long. Between the trimmed V and J ends, which lost 1 base and 4 bases, there was a span of 5 bases. The germline gives CDR1 SEHNR, CDR2 FQNEAQ (reference sequence). The CDR3 DNA reads as TGTGCCAGCAGCTTAGTGAGTAATCAGCCCCAGCATTTT. Translation gives CASSLVSNQPQHF. The whole variable domain, remainder taken from reference TRBV7-9 and TRBJ1-5, is DTGVSQNPRHKITKRGQNVTFRCDPISEHNRLYWYRQTLGQGPEFLTYFQNEAQLEKSRLLSDRFSAERPKGSFSTLEIQRTEQGDSAMYLCASSLVSNQPQHFGDGTRLSIL.

V gene TRBV5-1 combines with J gene TRBJ2-5; the D call may be TRBD1 or TRBD2 (5 bases each). Per germline, CDR1 SGHRS and CDR2 YFSETQ. V was trimmed by 3 bases and J by 1 base, leaving 10 bases between them. This CDR3 comprises 14 residues. The CDR3 DNA follows: TGCGCCAGCAGCTCGGGGCAGGTCCAAGAGACCCAGTACTTC. This sequence encodes CASSSGQVQETQYF.